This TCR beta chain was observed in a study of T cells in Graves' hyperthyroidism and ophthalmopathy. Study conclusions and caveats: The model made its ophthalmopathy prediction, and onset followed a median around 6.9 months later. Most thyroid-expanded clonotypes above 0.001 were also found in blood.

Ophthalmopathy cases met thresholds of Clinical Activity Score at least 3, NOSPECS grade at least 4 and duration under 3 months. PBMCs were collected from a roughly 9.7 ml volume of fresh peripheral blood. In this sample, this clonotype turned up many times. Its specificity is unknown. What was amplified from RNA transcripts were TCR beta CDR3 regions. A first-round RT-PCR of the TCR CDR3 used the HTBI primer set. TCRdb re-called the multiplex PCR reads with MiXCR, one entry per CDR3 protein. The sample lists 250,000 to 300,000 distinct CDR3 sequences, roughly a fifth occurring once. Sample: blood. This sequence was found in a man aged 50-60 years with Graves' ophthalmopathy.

The CDR3 region is CASSSTGGNQPQHF. The CDR3 region has the DNA TGTGCCAGCAGTTCCACAGGGGGCAATCAGCCCCAGCATTTT. The chain links TRBV6-2 or TRBV6-3 to TRBJ1-5; 7 positions agree with TRBD1. This CDR3 has 14 residues. Germline values: CDR1 MNHEY, CDR2 SVGEGT. V trimming: 4 bases; J trimming: 2 bases; junction bases outside the gene matches: 2.